The rows below give T cell receptor beta chains drawn from one sample of a study of cytomegalovirus exposure and HLA in healthy donors. Sequencing used immunoSEQ multiplex PCR; TCRdb keeps in-frame clones, though not all of them. The table has 110,000 to 150,000 clones, about 80% seen once; the top ten hold 9% to 10%. The source material was PBMCs. The origin of the receptors is a woman aged 55-75 years in good health and CMV-seropositive. CDR3s include the opening cysteine and the closing phenylalanine or tryptophan. The order of the fields is V gene, J gene, clone size, D gene, CDR3 DNA, CDR3 protein. The D gene is left open where the match is weak. Clone size is not always given. Where it is, it says once, few, many or a class for expanded clones.

>TRBV9|TRBJ2-1|NA|NA
TGTGCCAGTCGGAAGACAGGAGGCGAGCAGTTCTTC
CASRKTGGEQFF
>TRBV9|TRBJ1-1|few|TRBD1
TGTGCCAGCAGCCCCAACGACAGGGGTGAAGCTTTCTTT
CASSPNDRGEAFF
>TRBV11-3|TRBJ1-1|NA|NA
TGTGCCAGCAGCTCTGGGGGCGGTGAAGCTTTCTTT
CASSSGGGEAFF
>TRBV2|TRBJ2-2|NA|TRBD2
TGTGCCAGCACTAGCGGGATTCACGGGGAGCTGTTTTTT
CASTSGIHGELFF
>TRBV29-1|TRBJ2-2|NA|NA
TGCAGCGTTCGGAATAGCGTACACACCGGGGAGCTGTTTTTT
CSVRNSVHTGELFF
>TRBV5-1|TRBJ2-2|few|TRBD1
TGCGCCAGCAGCCGATCGACAGGGCCAGAGGCCGGGGAGCTGTTTTTT
CASSRSTGPEAGELFF
>TRBV29-1|TRBJ2-3|NA|NA
TGCAGCGTTTTGACAGATACTAGCACAGATACGCAGTATTTT
CSVLTDTSTDTQYF
>TRBV7-9|TRBJ1-5|NA|NA
TGTGCCAGCAGCCCGATACACGACAATCAGCCCCAGCATTTT
CASSPIHDNQPQHF
>TRBV28|TRBJ2-2|NA|TRBD2
TGTGCCATCCATAGCGGGATGTTAAACACCGGGGAGCTGTTTTTT
CAIHSGMLNTGELFF
>TRBV15|TRBJ2-7|NA|NA
TGTGCCACCAGCAGAGATTTGGTCAGGGGCCACGAGCAGTACTTC
CATSRDLVRGHEQYF
>TRBV7-2|TRBJ1-4|NA|NA
TGTGCCAGCAGCCATACAGGGCGTAATGAAAAACTGTTTTTT
CASSHTGRNEKLFF
>TRBV12-5|TRBJ1-4|NA|TRBD1
TGTGCTAGTGGTTTGGCCGGGACAGGGCTTGAAAAACTGTTTTTT
CASGLAGTGLEKLFF
>TRBV27|TRBJ1-5|NA|NA
TGTGCCAGCAGTTTACAGGGGCCCGGCAATCAGCCCCAGCATTTT
CASSLQGPGNQPQHF
>TRBV11-1|TRBJ1-5|NA|NA
TGTGCCAGCAGCTTGGAGCCCGGTAGCAATCAGCCCCAGCATTTT
CASSLEPGSNQPQHF
>TRBV7-9|TRBJ2-7|NA|NA
TGTGCCAGCGAAAGGGGAGGTGGCCCCTACGAGCAGTACTTC
CASERGGGPYEQYF
>TRBV19|TRBJ2-1|medium-sized|TRBD2
TGTGCCAGTAGTGGGTTTAGCGGGAGGTACAATGAGCAGTTCTTC
CASSGFSGRYNEQFF
>TRBV9|TRBJ2-1|once|NA
TGTGCCAGCAGCGTAGATGGCCTGTATGAGCAGTTCTTC
CASSVDGLYEQFF
>TRBV12-5|TRBJ1-1|NA|TRBD1
TGTGCTAGTGGTCTAACAGGGGGCACTGAAGCTTTCTTT
CASGLTGGTEAFF
>TRBV27|TRBJ1-5|few|TRBD1
TGTGCCAGCAGGACAGGGAGCAATCAGCCCCAGCATTTT
CASRTGSNQPQHF
>TRBV11-3|TRBJ2-1|NA|NA
TGTGCCAGCAGCCGACAGAATCTGAATGAGCAGTTCTTC
CASSRQNLNEQFF
>TRBV19|TRBJ2-5|NA|TRBD1
TGTGCCAGTAGTATGGGCAGGGGGTACGGCCAAGAGACCCAGTACTTC
CASSMGRGYGQETQYF
>TRBV7-2|TRBJ1-1|NA|NA
TGTGCCAGCAGCCCCTACGGGCGGGACACTGAAGCTTTCTTT
CASSPYGRDTEAFF
>TRBV6-5|TRBJ2-7|NA|NA
TGTGCCAGCTCGAAGGCCGACTACGAGCAGTACTTC
CASSKADYEQYF
>TRBV4-2|TRBJ2-2|few|TRBD2
TGTGCCAGCAGCCAAGCTCCCTTAGCGGGTTTGGGCGGGGAGCTGTTTTTT
CASSQAPLAGLGGELFF
>TRBV5-6|TRBJ1-4|few|NA
TGTGCCAGCAGCTCCCTTACCGGGACACCAAATGAAAAACTGTTTTTT
CASSSLTGTPNEKLFF
>TRBV5-8|TRBJ2-7|few|NA
TGTGCCAGCAGCTTGGTCAGCTCCTACGAGCAGTACTTC
CASSLVSSYEQYF
>TRBV28|TRBJ2-1|NA|TRBD2
TGTGCCAGCAGTTTAGGGTTTCTATGGGGCGGGAGGAATAATGAGCAGTTCTTC
CASSLGFLWGGRNNEQFF
>TRBV2|TRBJ2-3|NA|TRBD2
TGTGCCAGCAGTGGACCGGACAGCGGGGGTAGCACAGATACGCAGTATTTT
CASSGPDSGGSTDTQYF
>TRBV30|TRBJ1-2|NA|NA
TGTGCCTGGAAATCCGGGTATAGAACTGGGTATGGCTACACCTTC
CAWKSGYRTGYGYTF
>TRBV6-5|TRBJ2-7|NA|NA
TGTGCCAGCAGTAGAGACAGCGAGCAGTACTTC
CASSRDSEQYF
>TRBV6-1|TRBJ1-3|NA|NA
TGTGCCAGCAGTGAAGATTCAGATCGGGTCACCATATATTTT
CASSEDSDRVTIYF
>TRBV9|TRBJ1-2|NA|TRBD1
TGTGCCAGCAGCGTAGAAGGGGGCGGAAAAGGCTACACCTTC
CASSVEGGGKGYTF
>TRBV30|TRBJ2-3|NA|NA
TGTGCCTGGCAGGATGATACGCAGTATTTT
CAWQDDTQYF
>TRBV2|TRBJ2-5|NA|TRBD2
TGTGCCAGCAGGGCGTTAGCGGGAGGGGAAGAGACCCAGTACTTC
CASRALAGGEETQYF
>TRBV5-1|TRBJ2-7|NA|NA
TGCGCCAGCAGCTCCGACCCCATAGCCCCTAGCGAGCAGTACTTC
CASSSDPIAPSEQYF
>TRBV7-9|TRBJ2-7|NA|TRBD2
TGTGCCAGCAGCTTCCCTAGCGGCTACGAGCAGTACTTC
CASSFPSGYEQYF
>TRBV15|TRBJ2-7|few|TRBD2
TGTGCCACCAGCAGAGATAGCAGCGGGAGCCCCGAGCAGTACTTC
CATSRDSSGSPEQYF
>TRBV7-2|TRBJ2-2|NA|NA
TGTGCCAGCAGCTTACCCCCTCCGGGACAACCTCTGGGCGGGGAGCTGTTTTTT
CASSLPPPGQPLGGELFF
>TRBV27|TRBJ2-7|once|NA
TGTGCCAGCAGTTTATTGCAGGGTGGGACTCACGAGCAGTACTTC
CASSLLQGGTHEQYF
>TRBV2|TRBJ2-7|NA|NA
TGTGCCAGCAGTCCAGGGTGGTACGAGCAGTACTTC
CASSPGWYEQYF
>TRBV4-3|TRBJ2-6|NA|NA
TGCGCCACCCAGCAAGAGGTCACTGGGGCCAACGTCCTGACTTTC
CATQQEVTGANVLTF
>TRBV4-3|TRBJ1-1|many|TRBD1
TGCGCCAGCAGCCTCAATACAGGGGGCACTGAAGCTTTCTTT
CASSLNTGGTEAFF
>TRBV4-1|TRBJ1-2|NA|TRBD1
TGCGCCAGCAGCCATGATCAGACAGGGGGAAGTGGAGGCTACACCTTC
CASSHDQTGGSGGYTF
>TRBV13|TRBJ2-3|once|TRBD2
TGTGCCAGCAGCTTACTGGGACTAGCAGGAGACCTTAGCACAGATACGCAGTATTTT
CASSLLGLAGDLSTDTQYF
>TRBV29-1|TRBJ1-2|once|NA
TGCAGCGTTGAAGATGTCCAGGGTTCTAACTATGGCTACACCTTC
CSVEDVQGSNYGYTF
>TRBV7-2|TRBJ2-5|NA|TRBD2
TGTGCCAGCAGCTTAGTGCCTGGCGGGAGGGTGGAGACCCAGTACTTC
CASSLVPGGRVETQYF
>TRBV4-1|TRBJ2-5|NA|TRBD2
TGCGCCAGCAGCCACCCCCTAGCGGGAGGGATAGAGACCCAGTACTTC
CASSHPLAGGIETQYF
>TRBV30|TRBJ1-6|NA|TRBD1
TGTGCCTGGAGAAGGGACAGGGTGGATTCACCCCTCCACTTT
CAWRRDRVDSPLHF